Listed here are 19 T cell receptor beta chains from one sample, sequenced in a study of human T cells and chemical hapten exposure. TCRdb re-called the 5' RACE reads with MiXCR, one entry per CDR3 protein. The sample has around 82,000 distinct CDR3 sequences; under 10% are singletons. Before extraction, the whole blood was not fractionated, and total RNA was taken from it. The receptors originated from a male donor in good health.

This clonotype appeared a few times. The genes are TRBV11-1 and TRBJ2-3; 12 bases are shared with TRBD1. Germline values: CDR1 SGHAT, CDR2 FQDESV (reference sequence). This CDR3 is built from 16 residues. The V gene end was trimmed by 2 bases and the J gene end by 5 bases; junction bases not matched to a gene: 5. The CDR3 DNA reads TGTGCCAGCAGCTTAATGCGGGACAGGGGGCGAGATACGCAGTATTTT. It specifies CASSLMRDRGRDTQYF.

The chain joins TRBV7-8 to TRBJ1-2, with 9 bases that match TRBD1. The CDR3 loop spans 19 amino acids. Trimming cost V 4 bases and J 4 bases; bases outside gene matches: 19. Germline V CDR1 and CDR2: SGHVS, FQNEAQ. The CDR3 DNA is TGTGCCAGCAGCTCACATCGGGGGACAGGGACCTTTCCGATCTATGGCTACACCTTC. It encodes CASSSHRGTGTFPIYGYTF.

This clonotype was observed many times. The CDR3 is CASSLTGGDEQYF. The CDR3 nucleotides are TGTGCCAGCAGCTTGACAGGGGGTGACGAGCAGTACTTC. The J gene is TRBJ2-7, the V gene TRBV7-3, with TRBD1 identical over 9 bases. Germline V gives CDR1 SGHTA, CDR2 FQGTGA. The CDR3 is 13 amino acids. V dropped 3 bases and J dropped 5; count of bases not matched to a gene: 2.

This clonotype came up a few times. The V and J genes are TRBV28 and TRBJ2-7; 9 nucleotides align to TRBD1. CDR1 is MDHEN, CDR2 SYDVKM, per germline. Trimming at V came to 6 bases and at J to 0 bases, leaving 6 bases not matched to a gene. The CDR3 has 15 amino acids. CDR3: CASSGGTGSSYEQYF. DNA of the CDR3: TGTGCCAGCAGCGGTGGGACAGGGAGCTCCTACGAGCAGTACTTC. Supplemented by reference TRBV28 and TRBJ2-7, the full variable domain reads DVKVTQSSRYLVKRTGEKVFLECVQDMDHENMFWYRQDPGLGLRLIYFSYDVKMKEKGDIPEGYSVSREKKERFSLILESASTNQTSMYLCASSGGTGSSYEQYFGPGTRLTVT.

The J gene is TRBJ1-4, the V gene TRBV5-1; the match to TRBD1 covers 7 bases. The CDR3 runs to 13 residues. Germline V CDR1 and CDR2: SGHRS, YFSETQ. Unmatched junction bases numbered 1, after V lost 3 bases and J lost 5 bases. The CDR3 loop reads CASSSGQNEKLFF. CDR3 bases: TGCGCCAGCAGCTCGGGACAGAATGAAAAACTGTTTTTT.

This clonotype was seen many times. The chain combines TRBV19 with TRBJ1-5; 7 bases line up with TRBD1. The V gene end was trimmed by 6 bases and the J gene end by 6 bases; junction bases not matched to a gene: 5. The CDR3 loop spans 13 amino acids. The V gene's germline CDR1 is LNHDA and CDR2 SQIVND (reference sequence). DNA of the CDR3: TGTGCCAGTAGAGACACAGGGGCTCAGCCCCAGCATTTT. This translates into CASRDTGAQPQHF.

This clonotype appeared many times. The gene calls are TRBV27 and TRBJ2-2, with D tentatively TRBD1 or TRBD2 (5 bases each). Germline assignment: CDR1 MNHEY and CDR2 SMNVEV (reference sequence). The CDR3 length is 13 residues. The V end was cut by 2 bases, the J end by 7 bases, with 8 bases between. CDR3 residues: CASSLGGDGELFF. The CDR3 nucleotides read TGTGCCAGCAGTTTAGGGGGAGACGGGGAGCTGTTTTTT.

This clonotype has at least ten counts. The V gene is TRBV6-1, the J gene TRBJ2-7; weak D call: TRBD2 (5 bases). The CDR3 has 14 amino acids. Germline lookup yields CDR1 MNHNS and CDR2 SASEGT. The V and J ends lost 0 bases and 1 base respectively, with 7 bases between them. This CDR3 is CASSEAGASYEQYF. The CDR3 DNA reads TGTGCCAGCAGTGAAGCGGGAGCATCCTACGAGCAGTACTTC.

Many counts were recorded for this clonotype. The V call is TRBV29-1, the J call TRBJ2-5, with TRBD2 as a possible D gene (5 bases). Germline loops: CDR1 SQVTM, CDR2 ANQGSEA. The CDR3 contains 12 residues. The V gene lost 5 bases and the J gene lost 3 bases, with 10 bases spanning the gap. The CDR3: CSVSIGEETQYF. CDR3 DNA: TGCAGCGTTTCGATCGGGGAAGAGACCCAGTACTTC.

The chain employs TRBV4-2 and TRBJ1-2, with D perhaps TRBD1 (5 bases). Germline values: CDR1 LGHNA, CDR2 YNFKEQ. The CDR3 is 16 amino acids. Trimming cost V 3 bases and J 5 bases, with 19 bases left between them. CDR3 loop: CASSHEPGQDPYGYTF. Here the CDR3 DNA reads TGTGCCAGCAGCCATGAACCAGGGCAGGATCCTTATGGCTACACCTTC.

This clonotype appeared many times. J is TRBJ2-7 and V is TRBV5-5; the D gene is possibly TRBD2 (6 bases). CDR1 and CDR2 (germline): SGHKS, YYEKEE (reference sequence). V lost 1 base to trimming and J lost 6 bases, with 17 bases between them. CDR3 length: 15 residues. The DNA of the CDR3 is TGTGCCAGCAGCTTGAGGCAGTCAGGGAGGAGCGAGCAGTACTTC. It codes for CASSLRQSGRSEQYF. Based on the CDR3 plus reference TRBV5-5 and TRBJ2-7, the full variable domain is DAGVTQSPTHLIKTRGQQVTLRCSPISGHKSVSWYQQVLGQGPQFIFQYYEKEERGRGNFPDRFSARQFPNYSSELNVNALLLGDSALYLCASSLRQSGRSEQYFGPGTRLTVT.

In this sample, this clonotype turned up many times. The chain links TRBV6-9 to TRBJ1-5; D call uncertain. The CDR3 sequence is 11 residues long. V lost 6 bases and J 4 bases, leaving 4 bases between the germline ends. Germline CDR1 MNHGY, CDR2 SVAAGI. The CDR3 DNA reads TGTGCCAGCAGAAGGAATCAGCCCCAGCATTTT. Translated: CASRRNQPQHF.

The sample holds a few counts of this clonotype. The genes are TRBV5-6 and TRBJ2-1, with TRBD2 matching over 7 bases. Germline V gene sequence: CDR1 SGHDT, CDR2 YYEEEE. CDR3 length: 16 residues. After removal of 4 bases from V and 4 bases from J, the junction contained 11 bases not matched to a gene. In nucleotides, the CDR3 is TGTGCCAGCAGCACCTACCCTAGCGGTCCTTACAATGAGCAGTTCTTC. It is translated as CASSTYPSGPYNEQFF. The full variable domain, in which reference TRBV5-6 and TRBJ2-1 provide the parts outside the CDR3, is DAGVTQSPTHLIKTRGQQVTLRCSPKSGHDTVSWYQQALGQGPQFIFQYYEEEERQRGNFPDRFSGHQFPNYSSELNVNALLLGDSALYLCASSTYPSGPYNEQFFGPGTRLTVL.

V usage is TRBV27 and J usage is TRBJ1-5; D is perhaps TRBD1 (5 bases). Germline assignment: CDR1 MNHEY and CDR2 SMNVEV (reference sequence). The CDR3 is made up of 14 amino acids. V was shortened by 6 bases and J by 3 bases, with 12 bases between the two germline ends. CDR3 nucleotides: TGTGCCAGCAGGGGGTGGGGCCCCAATCAGCCCCAGCATTTT. Amino acid sequence: CASRGWGPNQPQHF.

V is TRBV5-5 and J is TRBJ2-1, with unresolved D. With 4 bases removed from V and 4 bases from J, the gap between germline ends came to 6 bases. The CDR3 is made up of 12 amino acids. Germline V gene lookup returns CDR1 SGHKS and CDR2 YYEKEE (reference sequence). CDR3: CASSLNYNEQFF. CDR3 coding DNA: TGTGCCAGCAGCCTCAATTACAATGAGCAGTTCTTC.

This chain joins TRBV12-5 and TRBJ2-7, with TRBD1 matching over 7 bases. The germline gives CDR1 LGHNT, CDR2 FRNRAP. Trimming removed 6 bases from V and 5 bases from J; junction bases left unmatched: 10. The CDR3 extends over 14 amino acids. The CDR3 DNA reads TGTGCTAGTGGCCAACAGGGGAGTAAAGACGAGCAGTACTTC. Its translation is CASGQQGSKDEQYF.

This clonotype was detected a few times. The chain recombines TRBV7-9 with TRBJ1-2, with 10 bases matching TRBD1. Germline CDR1 is SEHNR and CDR2 is FQNEAQ (reference sequence). The CDR3 spans 16 residues. V shed 5 bases, J shed 7 bases, and the junction held 13 bases outside the gene matches. Written as DNA, the CDR3 is TGTGCCAGCAGCCCCATTAACCCGGGACAGGGGCTTGGCTACACCTTC. As protein: CASSPINPGQGLGYTF. The full variable domain, in which reference TRBV7-9 and TRBJ1-2 provide the parts outside the CDR3, is DTGVSQNPRHKITKRGQNVTFRCDPISEHNRLYWYRQTLGQGPEFLTYFQNEAQLEKSRLLSDRFSAERPKGSFSTLEIQRTEQGDSAMYLCASSPINPGQGLGYTFGSGTRLTVV.

This clonotype appeared a few times. This chain connects TRBV2 to TRBJ1-4, with 8 bases aligning to TRBD1. Germline V gene data show CDR1 as SNHLY and CDR2 as FYNNEI. Unmatched junction bases numbered 7, after V lost 6 bases and J lost 7 bases. CDR3 length equals 14 residues. CDR3 nucleotide sequence: TGTGCCAGCAGAAAGGACAGGGCCGGTGAAAAACTGTTTTTT. Protein: CASRKDRAGEKLFF.

The V call is TRBV7-2, the J call TRBJ2-3; 8 bases align to TRBD2. The CDR3 has 16 residues. Germline CDR1 is SGHTA and CDR2 is FQGNSA. V was clipped by 0 bases and J by 7 bases; unmatched bases: 9. CDR3 in amino acids: CASSLAAGGRTYTQYF. For the CDR3, the DNA is TGTGCCAGCAGCTTAGCGGCGGGGGGTAGGACATATACGCAGTATTTT.